These 5 T cell receptor beta chains were sequenced from one sample in a study of cytomegalovirus exposure and HLA in healthy donors. The PCR ran on 60 Vbeta and 13 Jbeta primers. Sequenced by immunoSEQ multiplex PCR; TCRdb stores in-frame clones only, minus some. The sample yields about 130,000 clones, around 82% seen once. The sequenced sample consisted of PBMCs. These receptors came from a boy aged 5-17 years in good health and CMV-seronegative.

The chain is built from TRBV6-1 and TRBJ1-1, with D perhaps TRBD1 (6 bases). This CDR3 region has 12 residues. Germline assignment: CDR1 MNHNS and CDR2 SASEGT. V was clipped by 10 bases and J by 4 bases, with 13 bases between them. CDR3 sequence: CAKRGGSTEAFF. For the CDR3, the DNA is TGTGCCAAAAGGGGGGGAAGCACTGAAGCTTTCTTT.

The V gene is TRBV4-2, the J gene TRBJ2-2, with 11 bases lining up with TRBD2. The trim removed 4 bases at V and 0 bases at J, leaving 7 bases unmatched. This CDR3 spans 18 amino acids. Germline CDR1 reads LGHNA; CDR2 reads YNFKEQ. The CDR3 DNA follows: TGTGCCAGCAGCCGATCGGGACTAGCGGAAGCGAACACCGGGGAGCTGTTTTTT. As protein: CASSRSGLAEANTGELFF.

V usage is TRBV18 and J usage is TRBJ1-1, with a possible D match to TRBD1 (5 bases). CDR1 and CDR2 (germline): KGHSH, LQKENI. V shed 5 bases and J shed 2 bases, with 9 bases lying between them. The CDR3 is 13 amino acids. The CDR3 nucleotides read TGTGCCAGCTCATCCAGGGTCAACACTGAAGCTTTCTTT. Protein sequence: CASSSRVNTEAFF.

Notes on this clone: The conserved phenylalanine or tryptophan normally closing the CDR3 is absent here, so this likely arose from a read error. The DNA is left out, because the CDR3 cannot be placed on it with certainty; the CDR3 is given as TCRdb lists it. The chain employs TRBV2 and TRBJ2-7; the table's D gene call, TRBD2, was not cross checked with the DNA. The germline V gene encodes CDR1 SNHLY and CDR2 FYNNEI. Both ends counted, the CDR3 spans 12 residues. The CDR3 region is CASNGGLAALSL.

The genes are TRBV5-1 and TRBJ1-1, with TRBD1 matching 7 bases. The germline V gene encodes CDR1 SGHRS and CDR2 YFSETQ. J lost 10 bases, V lost 0 bases, and 6 bases had no gene match. This CDR3 region has 13 residues. DNA for the CDR3: TGCGCCAGCAGCTTGGGGACAGGCCGGGGAGCTTTCTTT. This translates into CASSLGTGRGAFF.